The entry below gives a single T cell receptor beta chain sequence along with its context. This clone's antigen is unknown. There are no base qualities to consult, and no much larger clone falls within one base. The data were obtained in a study of T cells after yellow fever vaccination (dated by TCRdb to 2018 to 2020). As for the study more broadly: Libraries from fractions with low cell numbers were prepared with the SMART-Seq v4 Ultra Low Input RNA kit. To follow T-cell clones before and after both primary and booster YFV17D yellow fever vaccination, bulk TCR alpha and beta repertoires underwent longitudinal sequencing. The cohort comprised two healthy male donors, one aged 18 to 29 and one aged 30 to 40 years. Bulk PBMC replicates and cell subsets were isolated from blood drawn at multiple timepoints before and after both primary and secondary immunization.

TCR cDNA was synthesized by 5'RACE template switching, through which a universal primer site and unique molecular identifiers were introduced. cDNA synthesis was primed from both the TCR alpha and TCR beta constant segments. Library amplification used two PCR steps, and the second PCR step added sample barcodes and sequencing adapters. Sequencing of libraries was performed on Illumina HiSeq 2500 (2x100 bp) or NovaSeq (2x150 bp). As for how the authors treated the data: MIGEC handled demultiplexing of reads and collapsing into UMI consensus sequences, while MiXCR performed V(D)J alignment. Vaccine-responding clonotypes were defined with edgeR using replicate PBMC samples, requiring FDR below 0.01 and a log2 fold change above 5 up to day 15. Each bulk clonotype received a CD4 or CD8 identity based on whether the sequenced CD4 or CD8 repertoire contained that clonotype at higher abundance. TCRdb reprocessed the public reads (quality trimming at Q25 with fastp, clone calling with MiXCR) and kept in-frame beta chains. Identical CDR3 proteins give one entry, which carries the most common genes and DNA. The V and J calls and clone size are TCRdb's, not the authors'. The sample table contains some 500,000 distinct CDR3 sequences; only one count was recorded for approximately 15% of them. The ten largest clones capture roughly an eighth of the sample.

On the study overall, not on this receptor specifically: FACS-sorted repertoires could contain abundant contaminating clonotypes from the bulk population, so computational filtering was required. The secondary T-cell response was weaker than the primary response but faster, peaking on day 5 instead of day 15. After the booster, most clones that had expanded after primary vaccination were detected again (roughly 96% of CD4 and around nine tenths of CD8), suggesting broad maintenance of memory. A small fraction of clonotypes appeared in both the CD4 and CD8 compartments, likely as a result of convergent recombination. The study included only a couple of donors, which limits how far the findings can be generalized.

Read against the paper, the sample's treatment or condition label means: live attenuated yellow fever vaccine strain. At every blood-draw timepoint, two biological replicates of bulk PBMCs were collected. A standard Ficoll-Paque protocol was used to isolate PBMCs from peripheral blood. TriZol was used to extract RNA from bulk PBMCs, from CD4 and CD8 fractions, and from dextramer-positive and dextramer-negative fractions. The sequence came from a man aged 25-40 years who received the YFV17D yellow fever vaccine. The material was PBMCs, obtained on the day of the yellow fever booster vaccination.

At the DNA level, the sequence is TGTGCCAGCAGGGAAAGGACAGATGGCTACACCTTC. This gives the protein CASRERTDGYTF. Recombination joined TRBV2 with TRBJ1-2; TRBD1 might be the D gene, on 6 matching bases. Spanning cysteine to phenylalanine, the CDR3 consists of 12 amino acids. CDR3 DNA is the only sequence kept; it has 36 bases, read in frame from the first base. The junction shows trimming of 6 bases on V and 6 bases on J, plus 11 bases between the germline ends. The germline V gene yields SNHLY for CDR1 and FYNNEI for CDR2.